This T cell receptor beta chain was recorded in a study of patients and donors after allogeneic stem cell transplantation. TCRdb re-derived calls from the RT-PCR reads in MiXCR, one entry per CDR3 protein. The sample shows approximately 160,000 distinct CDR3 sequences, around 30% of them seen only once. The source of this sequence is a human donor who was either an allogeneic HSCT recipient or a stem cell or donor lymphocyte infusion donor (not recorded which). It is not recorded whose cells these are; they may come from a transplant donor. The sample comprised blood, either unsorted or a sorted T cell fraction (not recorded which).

The CDR3 coding sequence is TGTGCCAGCAGCACGCTGTGGGAGAGTGAGCAGTTCTTC. It translates to CASSTLWESEQFF. The chain recombines TRBV14 with TRBJ2-1, with D maybe TRBD2 (5 bases). CDR3 length equals 13 residues. V was pared by 5 bases and J by 9 bases, with 14 bases between. Per the germline V gene, CDR1 is SGHDN and CDR2 is FVKESK.